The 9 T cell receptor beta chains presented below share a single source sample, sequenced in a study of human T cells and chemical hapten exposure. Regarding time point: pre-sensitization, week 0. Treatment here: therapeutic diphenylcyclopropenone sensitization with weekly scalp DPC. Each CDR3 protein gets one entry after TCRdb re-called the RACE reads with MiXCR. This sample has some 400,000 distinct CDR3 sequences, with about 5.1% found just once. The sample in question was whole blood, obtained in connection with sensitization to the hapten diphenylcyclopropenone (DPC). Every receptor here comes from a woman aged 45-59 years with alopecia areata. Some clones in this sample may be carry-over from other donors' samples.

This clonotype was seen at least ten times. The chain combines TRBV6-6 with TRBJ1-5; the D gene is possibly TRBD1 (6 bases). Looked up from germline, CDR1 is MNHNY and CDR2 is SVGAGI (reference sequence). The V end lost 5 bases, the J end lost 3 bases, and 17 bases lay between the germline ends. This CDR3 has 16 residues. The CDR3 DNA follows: TGTGCCAGCAGTCCAGGACAGCCGGCCTTCAATCAGCCCCAGCATTTT. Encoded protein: CASSPGQPAFNQPQHF.

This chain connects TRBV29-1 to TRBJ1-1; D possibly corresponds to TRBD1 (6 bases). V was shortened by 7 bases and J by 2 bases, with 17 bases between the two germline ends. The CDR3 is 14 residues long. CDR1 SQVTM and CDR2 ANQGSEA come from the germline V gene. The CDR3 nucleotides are TGCAGCGGCTTCCTATCAGGGGTAAACACTGAAGCTTTCTTT. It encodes CSGFLSGVNTEAFF.

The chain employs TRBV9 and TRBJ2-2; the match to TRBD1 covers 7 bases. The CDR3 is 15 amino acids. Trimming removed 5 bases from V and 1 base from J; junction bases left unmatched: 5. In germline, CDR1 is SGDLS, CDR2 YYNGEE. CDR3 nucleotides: TGTGCCAGCAGACCGGGACAGATGAACACCGGGGAGCTGTTTTTT. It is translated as CASRPGQMNTGELFF.

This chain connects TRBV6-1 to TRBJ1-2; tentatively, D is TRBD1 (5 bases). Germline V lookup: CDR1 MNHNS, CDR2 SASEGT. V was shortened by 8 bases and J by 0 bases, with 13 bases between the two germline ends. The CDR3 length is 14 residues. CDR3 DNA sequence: TGTGCCAGCTATCGGCAGGGAACTAACTATGGCTACACCTTC. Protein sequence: CASYRQGTNYGYTF.

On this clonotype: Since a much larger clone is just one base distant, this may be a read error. Here the CDR3 reads CACSVITGTGLYDTQYF. CDR3 nucleotide sequence: TGTGCCTGCAGCGTAATTACCGGGACAGGGCTTTACGATACGCAGTATTTT. V gene TRBV9 combines with J gene TRBJ2-3; 9 nucleotides align to TRBD1. The CDR3 loop spans 17 amino acids. Per the germline V gene, CDR1 is SGDLS and CDR2 is YYNGEE.

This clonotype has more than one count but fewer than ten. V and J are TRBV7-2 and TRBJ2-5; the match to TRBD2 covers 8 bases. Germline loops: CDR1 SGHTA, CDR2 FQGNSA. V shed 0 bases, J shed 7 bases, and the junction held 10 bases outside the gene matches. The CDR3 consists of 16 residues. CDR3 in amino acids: CASSLAGLGEQATQYF. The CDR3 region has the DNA TGTGCCAGCAGCTTAGCGGGACTAGGGGAGCAGGCGACCCAGTACTTC. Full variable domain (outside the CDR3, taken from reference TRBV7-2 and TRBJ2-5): GAGVSQSPSNKVTEKGKDVELRCDPISGHTALYWYRQSLGQGLEFLIYFQGNSAPDKSGLPSDRFSAERTGGSVSTLTIQRTQQEDSAVYLCASSLAGLGEQATQYFGPGTRLLVL.

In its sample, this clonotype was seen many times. The CDR3 DNA follows: TGTGCCAGCAGTCTCCTTTGGACAGTTGTGAATGAAAAACTGTTTTTT. Its translation is CASSLLWTVVNEKLFF. V is TRBV2 and J is TRBJ1-4; D possibly corresponds to TRBD1 (6 bases). This CDR3 comprises 16 residues. Trimming stripped 5 bases from V and 5 bases from J, with 18 bases between. The V gene's germline CDR1 is SNHLY and CDR2 FYNNEI.

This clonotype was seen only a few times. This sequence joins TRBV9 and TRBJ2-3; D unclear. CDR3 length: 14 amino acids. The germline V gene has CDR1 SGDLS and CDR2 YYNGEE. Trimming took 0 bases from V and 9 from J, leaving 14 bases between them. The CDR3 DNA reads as TGTGCCAGCAGCGTAGAACTGCGTTCGGCAACGCAGTATTTT. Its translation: CASSVELRSATQYF.

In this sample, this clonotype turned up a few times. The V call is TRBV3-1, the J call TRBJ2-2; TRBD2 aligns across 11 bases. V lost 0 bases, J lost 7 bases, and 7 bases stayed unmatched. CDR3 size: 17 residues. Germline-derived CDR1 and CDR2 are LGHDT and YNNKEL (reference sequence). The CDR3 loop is CASSQDRLAGQHGELFF. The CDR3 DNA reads TGTGCCAGCAGCCAAGATCGACTAGCGGGACAGCACGGGGAGCTGTTTTTT.